Listed below are T cell receptor beta chains from one sample, sequenced in a study of cytomegalovirus exposure and HLA in healthy donors. Data came from immunoSEQ multiplex PCR; TCRdb stores just in-frame clones and leaves some out. Among some 170,000 clones listed, 75% to 85% were seen once. Sequencing used PBMCs. Receptors were obtained from a girl aged 2-10 years in good health and CMV-seropositive. Each CDR3 is given without its conserved first and last residue. Not every row has a clone size; where given, it reads once, few, many or a size class.

CDR3: ASSRGHGGDYGYT; J: TRBJ1-2; size: few; V: TRBV7-2
CDR3: ASSWRSQETQY; J: TRBJ2-5; size: .; V: TRBV5-1
CDR3: ASSQRYGRAEEVGVSTDTQY; J: TRBJ2-3; size: .; V: TRBV23-1
CDR3: ASSDGRGSTGELF; J: TRBJ2-2; size: .; V: TRBV6-4
CDR3: ASSFPAGRDTQY; J: TRBJ2-3; size: .; V: TRBV28
CDR3: ASSQELAGANEQF; J: TRBJ2-1; size: .; V: TRBV4-2
CDR3: ASSLGPSYEQY; J: TRBJ2-7; size: few; V: TRBV27
CDR3: ASSLLLAGVRDTQY; J: TRBJ2-3; size: .; V: TRBV5-1
CDR3: ASKTDQETQY; J: TRBJ2-5; size: .; V: TRBV23-1
CDR3: ASSQDRGTGQPQH; J: TRBJ1-5; size: .; V: TRBV4-2
CDR3: ASSLSTGDAF; J: TRBJ1-1; size: .; V: TRBV28
CDR3: ASSLRGPSNTEAF; J: TRBJ1-1; size: .; V: TRBV28
CDR3: ASSELRGGANQPQH; J: TRBJ1-5; size: .; V: TRBV6-1
CDR3: AWSVGAASGNTIY; J: TRBJ1-3; size: .; V: TRBV30